One T cell receptor (beta chain) is described in this entry. It lacks a known antigen. Base qualities are not provided; no much larger clone lies one nucleotide away. The cohort comprised under 700 healthy bone marrow donors. All cohort members were sampled while nominally healthy, although unrecorded immune exposures were likely present. The donor was CMV seronegative and belonged to the group of under 400 seronegative cohort members. Every donor gave a peripheral blood sample, and the peripheral blood mononuclear cells from that sample were used for TCR beta sequencing. Genomic DNA extraction from the blood cell samples was performed with the Qiagen DNeasy Blood Extraction Kit. Libraries were built with the immunoSEQ multiplex PCR assay. The multiplex PCR relied on a mix of 60 forward primers for TCR Vbeta segments and 13 reverse primers for TCR Jbeta segments. A multiplex PCR assay on genomic DNA amplified the CDR3 region of rearranged TCR beta genes. The Illumina HiSeq System was used to sequence the amplified TCR beta libraries as 87-base-pair reads. The study's own analysis went as follows. A later analysis tallied about 77 million unique TCR beta chains across the 700 or so repertoires, and about 12 million of those chains were shared by two or more donors. Raw reads were error-corrected and collapsed into unique sequences with a nearest-neighbor algorithm that merged closely related sequences to remove PCR and sequencing errors. To assign V, D and J gene segments, CDR3 sequences were aligned to IMGT reference sequences. Each retained sequence needed at least a six-nucleotide match to both a V gene segment and a J gene segment. Rearrangements were called productive when the CDR3 lacked stop codons and stayed in frame with V and J; all others were non-productive. Following IMGT convention, CDR3 was defined as the stretch from the second conserved V-encoded cysteine up to the conserved J-encoded phenylalanine. In an earlier analysis of more than 550 of the donors, sequences lacking an unambiguous match to a single V gene segment were excluded. An earlier analysis of almost 600 of the donors classified V segments as functional when productive rearrangements were above 56.7% and as segregating when the standard deviation between donors was above 5%. A statistical classification framework was built for diagnosing cytomegalovirus status from the catalog of TCR beta chain sequences. A later analysis assigned V and J genes by comparing TCR nucleotide sequences with IMGT/GENE-DB human TR gene sequences. A later analysis assigned CDR3 sequences and most-parsimonious VDJ recombination scenarios with the TCRdist pipeline. In a later analysis, every TCR beta chain was defined by the combination of its CDR3 amino acid sequence and its V-gene family, and reads without a unique V-gene family were dropped. A later analysis removed over 500 highly shared, low-generation-probability nucleotide sequences to deal with suspected cross-contamination and a sequencing artifact. In a later analysis, a clonal expansion index for each public chain was calculated from normalized within-repertoire ranks of inferred template counts. A later analysis computed generation probabilities with a VDJ recombination model fitted to out-of-frame rearrangements, and checked the results against IGoR. Hypergeometric tests were used in a later analysis to score TCR-TCR, TCR-HLA and TCR-CMV co-occurrence, with a repertoire-size bias correction applied to the TCR pairs. In a later analysis, false discovery rates were estimated by permuting HLA or CMV assignments 20 times. In a later analysis, co-occurring TCRs were grouped with DBSCAN, and TCRdist sequence similarity was added when clustering was performed within HLA-allele-positive subsets. For co-occurrence clustering, repertoires with fewer than 30,000 or more than 120,000 public chains were excluded, along with five repertoires with anomalous nucleotide sharing. The clones in this table, taken by TCRdb from immuneACCESS, are in-frame only. Not every clone is retained; where verified, under half of the shortfall comes from an unresolved V gene, and the cause of the rest is unknown. V, J and clone size are those of that table, while D and trimming were read from the DNA. This sample is represented by roughly 160,000 clones; roughly two thirds of them were singletons. 2.8% of the sample goes to the ten largest clones.

This sample was taken from a study of cytomegalovirus exposure and HLA in healthy donors (dated by TCRdb to the late 2010s). In the study overall: In an earlier analysis of roughly 590 of the donors, 276 Gb of sequence data and just under 120 million unique TCR beta sequences from about 190 million T cells were reported. Donor age, sex, ethnicity and CMV serostatus were collected together with the repertoire data. Among 398 genotyped donors of the cohort, an average of approximately 240,000 unique TCR beta nucleotide sequences were sequenced per donor, about a sixth of them non-productive. An earlier analysis of around 540 of the donors applied high-throughput TCR beta sequencing to assess whether each TCR beta V gene segment acted as functional or pseudogenic. The aim of the study was to test whether cataloging public T cell receptors could identify signatures of past pathogen exposure. Of the approximately 400 genotyped donors, more than 75% were placed in the genetic ancestry cluster associated with self-reported Caucasian donors. To predict cytomegalovirus infection status, the study brought together high-throughput TCR immunosequencing, statistical association of individual TCRs with disease status, and machine learning. In a later analysis, previously published TCR beta repertoires from fewer than 750 donors were re-analyzed and high-resolution HLA genotyping was added so that TCR occurrence patterns could be studied. Every discovery cohort repertoire had been produced on one sequencing platform. Both class I and class II loci were covered by HLA typing, at four-digit resolution. An early release that covered 500 to 800 HLA-typed donors contained about 300 gigabases of sequencing data and tens of millions of unique TCR sequences. Using immunosequencing, the study profiled T cell repertoires from about 620 subjects and related those repertoires to cytomegalovirus serostatus. Because of strong linkage in the cohort, four or five DR-DQ haplotypes were treated as single units for association and clustering. Rather than drawing on any new phenotypic data, the later analysis identified candidate immune exposures from TCR beta sequences and the way those sequences occurred across donors. A later genetic analysis took genome-wide SNP genotypes for about 65% of the 666 donors and used that subset as a discovery cohort. Besides the first cohort of around 670 subjects, a separate validation cohort made up of over 95 different subjects was used. Typing coverage differed by locus: A, B, C, DRB1 and DQB1 were typed in about 620-640 donors, DQA1 in 522, DPA1 in some 610, and DPB1 in 400 to 490. Beyond this particular receptor, the publication reports: A later genetic analysis reported fewer N-insertions in productive TCRs among donors in an Asian-associated ancestry cluster than the roughly 620-donor mean. Most CMV-associated TCR beta chains appeared to be HLA-restricted in a later analysis, and the HLA associations seemed to be driven largely by CMV exposure. A later analysis found that TCR association rates varied across HLA loci, with DRB1 alleles showing the most associated TCRs and HLA-C alleles the fewest. Broadly in line with IMGT annotations, most TCR beta V segments showed up in productive rearrangements about 87% or about 30% of the time in an earlier analysis of 587 of the donors. Only TCR beta chains were sequenced in this cohort, and the absence of alpha or paired-chain data limited detectable features. Because the 87-base-pair reads could not distinguish some IMGT-functional V segments, including TRBV6-2 and TRBV6-3, those segments were excluded. Strong co-occurrence of HLA alleles, especially DR and DQ, made assigning TCR associations to individual alleles difficult. Because counts were too low, roughly 17 rarely observed V segments, including chromosome 9 orphons, were left out of the earlier analysis of 587 of the donors. In both the original and validation cohorts, the classifier was reported to diagnose cytomegalovirus status with high specificity and sensitivity. CMV serostatus was the only immune exposure information available for the cohort. Sequencing depth was assumed to be roughly uniform across donors in the presence/absence analyses, though that assumption may not hold. Linkage disequilibrium might explain the correlated functional status among segregating V segments, but an unknown experimental factor could not be ruled out. An association between a missense DCLRE1C variant and V-gene and J-gene trimming of TCR beta chains was found in a later genetic analysis and replicated in an independent cohort. According to a later analysis, parvovirus B19, influenza, CMV and Epstein-Barr virus appeared linked to several top co-occurrence clusters. A later analysis associated roughly 17,000 TCR beta sequences with specific HLA alleles at a false discovery rate of 0.05. While some public TCRs were present in many individuals, most TCR sequences turned up only very rarely across donors. Three of the identified cytomegalovirus-associated TCR beta chains were confirmed in vitro to be specific for cytomegalovirus antigens. A later analysis found that HLA-associated TCR beta chains were more clonally expanded and had lower generation probabilities than equally common non-associated chains. A further reported finding was that TCR beta sequences accurately predicted the HLA-A and HLA-B alleles for most subjects in the first cohort. A cluster of highly shared sequence variants was judged likely to be a technical artifact of the sequencing pipeline. HLA typing was unavailable for some donors at each locus, so association tests used only the typed subset. The study gave a list of 150 to 200 TCR beta chains associated with cytomegalovirus. The authors suggested that the approach could potentially be extended to other disease states and immunological phenotypes.

Looking up the germline V gene yields CDR1 MNHNS and CDR2 SASEGT. From the cysteine through the phenylalanine, the CDR3 covers 15 amino acids. Only the CDR3 region is kept as DNA, spanning 45 bases read in frame from base 1. At the junction V is shortened by 5 bases and J by 1 base; bases outside the gene matches: 5. Sequenced: PBMCs. The chain was built from TRBV6-1 and TRBJ2-7; TRBD2 fits 10 bases in the junction. This receptor was identified in a woman younger than 45 in good health and CMV-seronegative. The nucleotide sequence is given as TGTGCCAGCAGTTCTGCGGGACTAGCGTCCTACGAGCAGTACTTC. Its product reads: CASSSAGLASYEQYF.